The 19 T cell receptor beta chains below all came from one sample that was sequenced in a study of shared T cell receptors in the human thymus (dated by TCRdb to 2020 to 2023). Preparation of the library involved the immunoSEQ multiplex PCR assay. Held by TCRdb, this immuneACCESS table contains in-frame sequences only and omits some clones. Under half of the omission traces to an unresolved V gene where checked; the cause of the rest is unknown. In this sample the table shows about 610,000 clones, approximately 88% of which occur a single time. Over 0.008% of the sample goes to the ten largest clones. Separately, the same data were catalogued under a study of human thymus T cells.

Material: thymocytes. All receptors come from a boy in the first two years of life with a congenital heart defect. Donor details come from another sample of the same person, matched by shared clones.

The V call is TRBV28, the J call TRBJ2-1; a possible D gene is TRBD1 (5 bases). The CDR3 consists of 16 residues. Germline CDR1 and CDR2: MDHEN and SYDVKM. V lost 5 bases and J 2 bases, leaving 16 bases between the germline ends. The CDR3 here is CASSPQVPNPYNEQFF. The CDR3 region has the DNA TGTGCCAGCAGTCCACAGGTCCCCAATCCCTACAATGAGCAGTTCTTC.

The chain is built from TRBV6-5 and TRBJ1-1, with a weak D call TRBD1 (6 bases). The CDR3 length is 14 residues. V lost 7 bases and J lost 5, with 17 bases in between. Germline CDR1 reads MNHEY; CDR2 reads SVGAGI. The CDR3 loop reads CASTPEGGGTEAFF. DNA of the CDR3: TGTGCCAGCACCCCCGAGGGGGGGGGAACTGAAGCTTTCTTT.

In its sample, this clone was seen a few times. The gene calls are TRBV19 and TRBJ2-2, with TRBD1 matching 9 bases. This CDR3 region has 14 residues. Germline loops: CDR1 LNHDA, CDR2 SQIVND (reference sequence). V shed 11 bases and J 3 bases; nucleotides not matched to a gene: 7. The CDR3 here is CAVRGQGYTGELFF. CDR3 DNA sequence: TGTGCCGTGCGGGGACAGGGATACACCGGGGAGCTGTTTTTT.

The rearrangement links TRBV7-2 to TRBJ2-6; 7 bases are shared with TRBD1. The V and J ends lost 5 bases and 2 bases, in that order; junction bases with no gene match: 9. CDR3 length: 17 amino acids. CDR1 is SGHTA and CDR2 is FQGNSA in the germline V gene. The CDR3 DNA follows: TGTGCCAGCAGCGGAACGAGACAGGGCGCTGGGGCCAACGTCCTGACTTTC. The encoded protein is CASSGTRQGAGANVLTF.

DNA for the CDR3: TGTGCCAGCAGCTTAGCTAACCCTAGGACAGAGTTTGAAGCTTTCTTT. Translated: CASSLANPRTEFEAFF. This chain links TRBV7-4 with TRBJ1-1, with a weak D call TRBD1 (6 bases). Trimming stripped 0 bases from V and 7 bases from J, with 18 bases between. The CDR3 length is 16 residues. Germline-derived CDR1 and CDR2 are SGHVT and SQSDAQ.

This chain uses TRBV28 with TRBJ2-5, with 9 nucleotides matching TRBD2. This CDR3 region has 19 residues. Germline V gene sequence: CDR1 MDHEN, CDR2 SYDVKM. V shed 1 base, J shed 1 base, and the junction held 13 bases outside the gene matches. The CDR3 is CASSLSPSSAGGLQETQYF. In nucleotides, the CDR3 is TGTGCCAGCAGTTTATCTCCATCCTCAGCGGGAGGCCTCCAAGAGACCCAGTACTTC.

The rearrangement links TRBV5-5 to TRBJ1-2, with no clear D. CDR1 and CDR2 (germline): SGHKS, YYEKEE (reference sequence). Trimming removed 0 bases at V and 4 bases at J, with 10 bases between. The CDR3 extends over 14 amino acids. The DNA for the CDR3 is TGTGCCAGCAGCTTGGGTAGGAGACCCTATGGCTACACCTTC. This codes for CASSLGRRPYGYTF.

This clone was observed a handful of times. The genes are TRBV4-2 and TRBJ2-1; D is perhaps TRBD2 (6 bases). The CDR3 is made up of 12 amino acids. CDR1 and CDR2 from the germline V gene are LGHNA and YNFKEQ. V was cut by 4 bases and J by 10 bases, with 11 bases left in between. In DNA form, the CDR3 reads TGTGCCAGCAGCCCCAGACTAGACGAGCAGTTCTTC. Its protein product is CASSPRLDEQFF.

The chain joins TRBV5-1 to TRBJ2-3; maybe TRBD2 (6 bases). Germline CDR1 reads SGHRS; CDR2 reads YFSETQ. The CDR3 length is 15 residues. V shed 4 bases and J shed 3 bases, with 15 bases lying between them. CDR3 DNA: TGCGCCAGCAGCCGCGGCGGGAAGGGAACAGATACGCAGTATTTT. This sequence encodes CASSRGGKGTDTQYF.

This chain connects TRBV7-2 to TRBJ1-2; 8 nucleotides align to TRBD1. The CDR3 is made up of 14 amino acids. Losses at the gene ends were 5 bases for V and 3 bases for J; bases not matched to a gene: 5. Germline CDR1 is SGHTA and CDR2 is FQGNSA. The CDR3 here is CASSRGQDYYGYTF. As DNA, the CDR3 is TGTGCCAGCAGCCGGGGACAGGACTACTATGGCTACACCTTC.

The chain is built from TRBV2 and TRBJ2-7, with D perhaps TRBD2 (6 bases). Trimming shortened V by 8 bases and J by 5 bases, and 19 bases separated the two germline ends. Germline V gene data show CDR1 as SNHLY and CDR2 as FYNNEI. The CDR3 loop spans 14 amino acids. The CDR3 DNA reads TGTGCCAGCCTGGCGGGACGGGTAGAACACGAGCAGTACTTC. Amino acids: CASLAGRVEHEQYF.

The chain is built from TRBV4-3 and TRBJ2-1; 11 nucleotides align to TRBD2. V shed 1 base, J shed 5 bases, and the junction held 16 bases outside the gene matches. The germline V gene encodes CDR1 LGHNA and CDR2 YSLEER. This CDR3 region has 20 residues. The chain's CDR3 is CASSQVTGLAAARRDNEQFF. The CDR3 DNA reads as TGCGCCAGCAGCCAAGTTACGGGACTAGCGGCAGCTAGACGGGACAATGAGCAGTTCTTC.

The rearrangement links TRBV11-2 to TRBJ2-7; D is perhaps TRBD2 (6 bases). Germline values: CDR1 SGHAT, CDR2 FQNNGV. The CDR3 totals 16 residues. V lost 2 bases and J lost 6, with 20 bases in between. CDR3 DNA: TGTGCCAGCAGCTTATCCCCGAGCGGGCAAAAAGGCGAGCAGTACTTC. Translation: CASSLSPSGQKGEQYF.

J is TRBJ2-2 and V is TRBV6-1; 7 bases fit TRBD2. The CDR3 is made up of 13 amino acids. The germline gives CDR1 MNHNS, CDR2 SASEGT. Germline trimming cut 6 bases from V and 6 bases from J; bases unmatched to any gene: 4. The CDR3 nucleotides are TGTGCCAGCAGGAGTAGCGGGTCCGGGGAGCTGTTTTTT. Amino acids: CASRSSGSGELFF.

J is TRBJ1-2 and V is TRBV6-5; D gene unclear. The CDR3 runs to 13 residues. V was cut by 3 bases and J by 6 bases, with 11 bases left in between. CDR1 MNHEY and CDR2 SVGAGI come from the germline V gene. The DNA of the CDR3 is TGTGCCAGCAGTTATCGCGGGGAGGATGGCTACACCTTC. Amino acids: CASSYRGEDGYTF.

CDR3 protein: CASSQEDRRRTSGHSSYEQYF. The CDR3 region has the DNA TGCGCCAGCAGCCAAGAGGACAGGAGGCGGACTAGCGGGCATAGCTCCTACGAGCAGTACTTC. The J gene is TRBJ2-7, the V gene TRBV4-3; the match to TRBD2 covers 11 bases. With 0 bases clipped from V and 0 bases from J, the junction kept 16 bases outside the gene matches. Germline CDR1 and CDR2: LGHNA and YSLEER. The CDR3 length is 21 residues.

The gene calls are TRBV5-8 and TRBJ2-7; 9 bases agree with TRBD1. The CDR3 totals 15 residues. Germline V CDR1 and CDR2: SGHTS, YDEGEE. The V gene end was trimmed by 5 bases and the J gene end by 3 bases; junction bases not matched to a gene: 9. In nucleotides, the CDR3 is TGTGCCAGCAGTTCGGGACAGGGCGGCCTCTACGAGCAGTACTTC. This codes for CASSSGQGGLYEQYF.

The J gene is TRBJ2-3, the V gene TRBV18, with TRBD2 matching 8 bases. This CDR3 has 15 amino acids. Germline CDR1 KGHSH, CDR2 LQKENI. Trimming took 8 bases from V and 2 from J; bases not matched to a gene: 9. CDR3 DNA: TGTGCCAGCCCCCTCGTAGCGGGACACACAGATACGCAGTATTTT. Translating gives CASPLVAGHTDTQYF.

The genes are TRBV30 and TRBJ2-5; 10 positions match TRBD2. This CDR3 has 15 residues. V was clipped by 3 bases and J by 6 bases; unmatched bases: 10. The germline gives CDR1 GTSNPN, CDR2 SVGIG (reference sequence). The DNA of the CDR3 is TGTGCCTGGAGAAAAGCGGGAGGGGCCGAAAAGACCCAGTACTTC. The encoded protein is CAWRKAGGAEKTQYF.